The T cell receptor beta chain described here comes from a study of OX40 agonist ivuxolimab in advanced cancers. Study summary: Patients assigned to dose escalation were diagnosed with hepatocellular carcinoma, melanoma, renal cell or head and neck cancer. Findings and limits, study-wide: CD4+ T cells averaged fewer expanded clones than CD8+ T cells.

Concerning this clone: Its antigen remains unknown.

The germline CDR1 and CDR2 sequences are MGHRA and YSYEKL. The CDR3 covers 17 residues. V lost 2 bases and J lost 0, with 17 bases in between. Profiling relied on immunoSEQ multiplex PCR, and the TCRdb table lists in-frame clones only, not all of them. This table holds approximately 73,000 clones, about 88% found once. The TCR was taken from an adult with an advanced solid tumor such as melanoma, head and neck, liver or kidney cancer. The chain carries TRBV4-1 and TRBJ2-7, with a possible D match to TRBD1 (5 bases). The sequencing used CD4+ or CD8+ T cells sorted from blood, collected in a trial of the OX40 agonist ivuxolimab. This CDR3 reads CASSQYQGAGSSYEQYF. The CDR3, as DNA: TGCGCCAGCAGCCAATATCAAGGGGCAGGGTCCTCCTACGAGCAGTACTTC.